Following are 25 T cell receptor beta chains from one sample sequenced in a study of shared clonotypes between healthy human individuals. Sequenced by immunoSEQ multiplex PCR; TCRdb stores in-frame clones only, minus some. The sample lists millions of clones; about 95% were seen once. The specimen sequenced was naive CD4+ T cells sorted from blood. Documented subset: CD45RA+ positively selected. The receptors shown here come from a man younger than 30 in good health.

The CDR3 is CASSTTGYNSPLHF. The CDR3, as DNA: TGTGCCAGCAGTACAACAGGGTATAATTCACCCCTCCACTTT. V usage is TRBV6-1 and J usage is TRBJ1-6, with TRBD1 as a possible D gene (6 bases). Deletions cut 5 bases from V and 4 bases from J, with 9 bases between. Germline values: CDR1 MNHNS, CDR2 SASEGT. The CDR3 is 14 amino acids.

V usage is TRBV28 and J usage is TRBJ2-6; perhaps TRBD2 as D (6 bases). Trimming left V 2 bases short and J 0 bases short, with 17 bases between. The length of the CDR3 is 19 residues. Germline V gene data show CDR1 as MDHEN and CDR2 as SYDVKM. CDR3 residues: CASSLGGVLSSSGANVLTF. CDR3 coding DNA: TGTGCCAGCAGTTTAGGAGGGGTACTGTCGAGCTCTGGGGCCAACGTCCTGACTTTC.

The CDR3 nucleotides read TGTGCCAGCGAGGGTCGTTCCGGTAATGAGCAGTTCTTC. It yields the protein CASEGRSGNEQFF. V is TRBV6-1 and J is TRBJ2-1; weak D call: TRBD2 (5 bases). The V and J ends lost 8 bases and 7 bases respectively, with 15 bases between them. This CDR3 spans 13 amino acids. Germline CDR1 is MNHNS and CDR2 is SASEGT.

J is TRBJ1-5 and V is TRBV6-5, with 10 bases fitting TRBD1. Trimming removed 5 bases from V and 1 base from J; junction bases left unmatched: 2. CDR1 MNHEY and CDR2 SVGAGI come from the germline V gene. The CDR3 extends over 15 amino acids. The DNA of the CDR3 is TGTGCCAGCAGTAAGGGACAGGGGAGCAATCAGCCCCAGCATTTT. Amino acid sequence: CASSKGQGSNQPQHF.

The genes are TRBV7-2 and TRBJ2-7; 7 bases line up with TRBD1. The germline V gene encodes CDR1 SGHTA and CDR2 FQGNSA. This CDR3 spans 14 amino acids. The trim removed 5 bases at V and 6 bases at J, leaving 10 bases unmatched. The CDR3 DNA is TGTGCCAGCAGCCCACGGACAGGCTTGGGCGAGCAGTACTTC. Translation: CASSPRTGLGEQYF. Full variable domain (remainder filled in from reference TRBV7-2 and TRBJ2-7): GAGVSQSPSNKVTEKGKDVELRCDPISGHTALYWYRQSLGQGLEFLIYFQGNSAPDKSGLPSDRFSAERTGGSVSTLTIQRTQQEDSAVYLCASSPRTGLGEQYFGPGTRLTVT.

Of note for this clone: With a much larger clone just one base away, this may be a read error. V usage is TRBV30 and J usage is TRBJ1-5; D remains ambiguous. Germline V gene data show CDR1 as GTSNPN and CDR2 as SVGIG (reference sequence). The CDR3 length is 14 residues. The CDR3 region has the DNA TGTGCCTGGAGTGAGGGTGGGTCCAATCAGCTCCAGCATTTT. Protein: CAWSEGGSNQLQHF. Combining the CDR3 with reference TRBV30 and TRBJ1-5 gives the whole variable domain SQTIHQWPATLVQPVGSPLSLECTVEGTSNPNLYWYRQAAGRGLQLLFYSVGIGQISSEVPQNLSASRPQDRQFILSSKKLLLSDSGFYLCAWSEGGSNQLQHFGDGTRLSIL.

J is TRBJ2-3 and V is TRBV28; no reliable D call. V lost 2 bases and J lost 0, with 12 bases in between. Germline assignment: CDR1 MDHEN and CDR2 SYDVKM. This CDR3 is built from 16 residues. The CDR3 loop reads CASSLQTFSSTDTQYF. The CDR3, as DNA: TGTGCCAGCAGTTTACAGACATTCTCTAGCACAGATACGCAGTATTTT.

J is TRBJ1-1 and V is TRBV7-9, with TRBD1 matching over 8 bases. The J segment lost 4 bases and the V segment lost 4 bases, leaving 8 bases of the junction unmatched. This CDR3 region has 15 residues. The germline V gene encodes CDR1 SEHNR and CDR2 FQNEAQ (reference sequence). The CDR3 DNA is TGTGCCAGCAGCTCCTCAGGGGGCTACGTCACTGAAGCTTTCTTT. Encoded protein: CASSSSGGYVTEAFF.

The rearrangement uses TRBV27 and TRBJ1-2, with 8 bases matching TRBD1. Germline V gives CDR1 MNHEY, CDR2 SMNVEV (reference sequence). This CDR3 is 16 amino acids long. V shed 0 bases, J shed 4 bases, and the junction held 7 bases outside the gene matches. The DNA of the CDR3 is TGTGCCAGCAGTTTATCTTCCAGGGGGCAAGGCTATGGCTACACCTTC. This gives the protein CASSLSSRGQGYGYTF.

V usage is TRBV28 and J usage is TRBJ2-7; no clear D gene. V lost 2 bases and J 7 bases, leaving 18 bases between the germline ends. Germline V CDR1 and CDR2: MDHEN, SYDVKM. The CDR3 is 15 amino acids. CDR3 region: CASSLPKKGLTEQYF. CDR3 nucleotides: TGTGCCAGCAGTTTACCCAAAAAAGGCCTAACAGAGCAGTACTTC.

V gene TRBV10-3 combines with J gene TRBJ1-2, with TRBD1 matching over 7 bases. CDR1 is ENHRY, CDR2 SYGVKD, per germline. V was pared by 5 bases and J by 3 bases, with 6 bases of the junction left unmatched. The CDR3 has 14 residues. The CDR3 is CAISQDREYYGYTF. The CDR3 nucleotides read TGTGCCATCAGTCAAGACAGGGAATACTATGGCTACACCTTC.

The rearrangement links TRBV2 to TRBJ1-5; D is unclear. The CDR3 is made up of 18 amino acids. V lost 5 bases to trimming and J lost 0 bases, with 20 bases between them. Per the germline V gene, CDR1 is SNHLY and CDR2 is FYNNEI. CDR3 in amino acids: CASSWRVQGPDSNQPQHF. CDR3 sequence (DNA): TGTGCCAGCAGTTGGAGAGTACAAGGGCCCGATAGCAATCAGCCCCAGCATTTT.

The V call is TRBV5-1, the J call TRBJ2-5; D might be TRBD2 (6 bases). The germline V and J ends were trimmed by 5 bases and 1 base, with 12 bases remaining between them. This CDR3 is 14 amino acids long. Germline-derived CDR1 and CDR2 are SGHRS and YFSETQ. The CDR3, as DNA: TGCGCCAGCAGACGTAGCGGAGCCCAAGAGACCCAGTACTTC. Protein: CASRRSGAQETQYF.

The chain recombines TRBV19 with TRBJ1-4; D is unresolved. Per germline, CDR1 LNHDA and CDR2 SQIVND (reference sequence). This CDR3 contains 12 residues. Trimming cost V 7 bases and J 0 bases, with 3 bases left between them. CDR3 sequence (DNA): TGTGCCAGTACCGCAACTAATGAAAAACTGTTTTTT. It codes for CASTATNEKLFF.

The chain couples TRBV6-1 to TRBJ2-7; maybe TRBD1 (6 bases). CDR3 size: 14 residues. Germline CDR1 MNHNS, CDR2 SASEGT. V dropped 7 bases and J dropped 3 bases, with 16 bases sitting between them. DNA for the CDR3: TGTGCCAGCAAGCCAATGGACAGCTACTACGAGCAGTACTTC. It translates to CASKPMDSYYEQYF.

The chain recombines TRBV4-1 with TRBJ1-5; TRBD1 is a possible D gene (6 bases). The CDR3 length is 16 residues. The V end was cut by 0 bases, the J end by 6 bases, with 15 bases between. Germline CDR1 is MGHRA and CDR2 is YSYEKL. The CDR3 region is CASSQDRGDFAQPQHF. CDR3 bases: TGCGCCAGCAGCCAAGACAGGGGCGATTTCGCTCAGCCCCAGCATTTT.

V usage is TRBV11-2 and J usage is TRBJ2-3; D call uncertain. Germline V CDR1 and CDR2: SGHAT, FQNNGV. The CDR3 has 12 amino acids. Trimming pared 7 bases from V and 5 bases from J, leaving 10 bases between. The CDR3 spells CASTEVRDTQYF. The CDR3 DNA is TGTGCCAGCACCGAGGTGAGAGATACGCAGTATTTT.

CDR3 in DNA: TGCGCCAGCGCACCCGGAGGTGTTAAGTATGGCTACACCTTC. Its translation: CASAPGGVKYGYTF. The chain is built from TRBV10-2 and TRBJ1-2; D uncertain. The CDR3 extends over 14 amino acids. Germline V gives CDR1 WSHSY, CDR2 SAAADI. Trimming stripped 8 bases from V and 5 bases from J, with 18 bases between.

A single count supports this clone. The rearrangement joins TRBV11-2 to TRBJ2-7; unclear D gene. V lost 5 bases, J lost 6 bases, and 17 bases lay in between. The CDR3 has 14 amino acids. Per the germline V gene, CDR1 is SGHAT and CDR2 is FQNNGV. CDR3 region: CASSLGPRIVEQYF. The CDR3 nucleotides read TGTGCCAGCAGCCTAGGACCCCGGATCGTCGAGCAGTACTTC.

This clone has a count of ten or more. The CDR3 DNA is TGCGCCAGCAGTGAGTCGAGAGGACAGGGAGAGACCCAGTACTTC. Its translation is CASSESRGQGETQYF. This sequence joins TRBV10-1 and TRBJ2-5; 8 positions agree with TRBD1. Germline values: CDR1 WNHNN, CDR2 SYGVQD (reference sequence). V lost 0 bases and J lost 4; bases outside the gene matches: 4. The CDR3 extends over 15 amino acids.

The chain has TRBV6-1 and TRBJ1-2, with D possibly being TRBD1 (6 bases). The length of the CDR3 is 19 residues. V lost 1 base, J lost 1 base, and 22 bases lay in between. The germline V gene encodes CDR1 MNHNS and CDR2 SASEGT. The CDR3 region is CASSEGGRGPGKVNYGYTF. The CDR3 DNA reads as TGTGCCAGCAGTGAAGGAGGCAGGGGTCCCGGAAAAGTTAACTATGGCTACACCTTC.

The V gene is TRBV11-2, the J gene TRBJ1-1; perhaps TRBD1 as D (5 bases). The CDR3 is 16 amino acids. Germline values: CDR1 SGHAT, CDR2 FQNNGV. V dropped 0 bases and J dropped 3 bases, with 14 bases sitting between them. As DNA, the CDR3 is TGTGCCAGCAGCTTAGAACTGGGACTGAAGGACACTGAAGCTTTCTTT. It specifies CASSLELGLKDTEAFF. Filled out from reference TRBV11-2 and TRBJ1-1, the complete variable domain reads EAGVAQSPRYKIIEKRQSVAFWCNPISGHATLYWYQQILGQGPKLLIQFQNNGVVDDSQLPKDRFSAERLKGVDSTLKIQPAKLEDSAVYLCASSLELGLKDTEAFFGQGTRLTVV.

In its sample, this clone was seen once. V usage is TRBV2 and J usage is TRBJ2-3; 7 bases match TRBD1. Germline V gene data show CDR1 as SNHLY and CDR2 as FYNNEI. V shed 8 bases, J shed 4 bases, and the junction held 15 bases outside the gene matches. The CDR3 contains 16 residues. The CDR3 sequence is CASEESKGAKADTQYF. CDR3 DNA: TGTGCCAGCGAAGAATCCAAGGGGGCAAAGGCAGATACGCAGTATTTT.

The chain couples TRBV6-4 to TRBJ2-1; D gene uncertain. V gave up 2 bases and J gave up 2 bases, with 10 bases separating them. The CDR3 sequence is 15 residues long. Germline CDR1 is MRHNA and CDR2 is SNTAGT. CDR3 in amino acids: CASSDEDRTYNEQFF. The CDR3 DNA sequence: TGTGCCAGCAGTGACGAGGATAGGACCTACAATGAGCAGTTCTTC.

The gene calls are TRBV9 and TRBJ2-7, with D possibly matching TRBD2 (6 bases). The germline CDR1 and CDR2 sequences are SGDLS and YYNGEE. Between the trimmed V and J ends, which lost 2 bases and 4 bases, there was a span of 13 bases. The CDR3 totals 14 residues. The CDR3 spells CASSVGGMSYEQYF. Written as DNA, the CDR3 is TGTGCCAGCAGCGTTGGCGGGATGAGTTACGAGCAGTACTTC.